These 20 T cell receptor beta chains came from one sample sequenced in a study of control samples from healthy donors and cancer patients. Assay used: immunoSEQ multiplex PCR; TCRdb lists only in-frame clones, some missing. The sample has about 110,000 clones, approximately 83% seen once. Sequencing was performed on blood. The origin of the receptors is a woman between 45 and 65 years old in good health.

Details on this clone: At one end, the junction sequence differs from germline, possibly due to a read error. The chain combines TRBV7-7 with TRBJ2-1; 12 bases are shared with TRBD2. CDR3 length: 15 amino acids. Per germline, CDR1 SSHAT and CDR2 FNYEAQ (reference sequence). CDR3 protein: CASSRTSGAYNEQFF. The CDR3 DNA sequence: TGTGCTAGCAGTCGGACTAGCGGGGCCTACAATGAGCAGTTCTTC.

The rearrangement joins TRBV12-5 to TRBJ1-4; D is unclear. Looked up from germline, CDR1 is LGHNT and CDR2 is FRNRAP. V lost 0 bases to trimming and J lost 11 bases, with 28 bases between them. CDR3 length: 19 amino acids. This CDR3 reads CASGLVLRTRYRNIGKLFF. The CDR3 nucleotides are TGTGCTAGTGGTTTGGTACTACGGACTCGCTATCGAAACATCGGCAAACTGTTTTTT.

The J gene is TRBJ2-3, the V gene TRBV5-6, with 7 nucleotides matching TRBD1. V trimming: 6 bases; J trimming: 3 bases; junction bases outside the gene matches: 4. CDR1 SGHDT and CDR2 YYEEEE come from the germline V gene. This CDR3 is built from 13 residues. The DNA of the CDR3 is TGTGCCAGCACCCGGACAGGTACAGATACGCAGTATTTT. Translation gives CASTRTGTDTQYF.

The chain has TRBV7-8 and TRBJ2-1; the match to TRBD1 covers 7 bases. CDR1 and CDR2 from the germline V gene are SGHVS and FQNEAQ. The CDR3 sequence is 14 residues long. Trimming at V came to 2 bases and at J to 5 bases, leaving 3 bases not matched to a gene. The CDR3 loop is CASSLWDSDNEQFF. The CDR3 DNA reads TGTGCCAGCAGCTTATGGGACAGTGACAATGAGCAGTTCTTC.

The chain links TRBV10-1 to TRBJ1-2; D may be TRBD1 (6 bases). The V gene's germline CDR1 is WNHNN and CDR2 SYGVQD (reference sequence). This CDR3 is built from 18 residues. The V end was cut by 6 bases, the J end by 5 bases, with 28 bases between. CDR3 residues: CASRQPRRGGARCYGYTF. CDR3 in DNA: TGCGCCAGCAGGCAACCTCGGAGGGGGGGGGCTAGGTGTTATGGCTACACCTTC.

This chain connects TRBV13 to TRBJ2-5; 8 positions match TRBD2. The junction had 13 bases not matched to a gene; V was cut back by 5 bases and J by 5 bases. The CDR3 loop spans 16 amino acids. In germline, CDR1 is PRHDT, CDR2 FYEKMQ (reference sequence). This CDR3 is CASSPLLREVGETQYF. The CDR3 DNA reads as TGTGCCAGCAGCCCCCTTCTGCGGGAGGTAGGGGAGACCCAGTACTTC.

This clone has just a few counts. CDR3 sequence: CASIGTGNTEAFF. The DNA of the CDR3 is TGTGCCAGCATCGGAACAGGGAACACTGAAGCTTTCTTT. The chain recombines TRBV6-5 with TRBJ1-1, with D maybe TRBD1 (5 bases). Germline V gives CDR1 MNHEY, CDR2 SVGAGI. CDR3 length: 13 residues. Trimming took off 7 bases at V and 1 base at J, with 10 bases between the two ends.

This clone was counted only a few times. This chain connects TRBV5-4 to TRBJ2-1, with a weak D call TRBD1 (5 bases). The V gene lost 0 bases and the J gene lost 6 bases, with 13 bases spanning the gap. Per the germline V gene, CDR1 is SGHNT and CDR2 is YYREEE (reference sequence). The CDR3 covers 15 residues. The CDR3 reads CASSLAGRVRNEQFF. DNA for the CDR3: TGTGCCAGCAGCTTGGCCGGCAGGGTACGCAATGAGCAGTTCTTC.

In nucleotides, the CDR3 is TGTGCCAGCAGCCCGTTCAAGGGGGAGGCTTTCTTT. This codes for CASSPFKGEAFF. This rearrangement joins TRBV14 to TRBJ1-1; TRBD1 might be the D (6 bases). Germline V gene sequence: CDR1 SGHDN, CDR2 FVKESK. Trimming shortened V by 4 bases and J by 11 bases, and 14 bases separated the two germline ends. The CDR3 loop spans 12 amino acids.

This chain connects TRBV27 to TRBJ1-6, with D possibly matching TRBD1 (6 bases). Deletions cut 7 bases from V and 13 bases from J, with 17 bases between. Germline loops: CDR1 MNHEY, CDR2 SMNVEV (reference sequence). The CDR3 is 13 residues long. The CDR3 loop reads CASKVDRRSPLHF. DNA for the CDR3: TGTGCCAGCAAAGTAGACAGGAGATCCCCCCTCCACTTT.

This chain links TRBV24-1 with TRBJ2-1; D gene uncertain. Germline lookup yields CDR1 KGHDR and CDR2 SFDVKD. Between the trimmed V and J ends, which lost 4 bases and 9 bases, there was a span of 9 bases. The CDR3 covers 12 residues. CDR3: CATSDNDREQFF. The DNA for the CDR3 is TGTGCCACCAGTGACAACGACCGTGAGCAGTTCTTC.

This clone has a handful of counts. In nucleotides, the CDR3 is TGTGCCAGCAGTTACTCGATCTTGTCCAACACTGAAGCTTTCTTT. Translating gives CASSYSILSNTEAFF. This chain joins TRBV6-5 and TRBJ1-1; no clear D. Germline CDR1 is MNHEY and CDR2 is SVGAGI. The V end lost 0 bases, the J end lost 2 bases, and 10 bases lay between the germline ends. This CDR3 spans 15 amino acids.

The rearrangement links TRBV5-1 to TRBJ2-7, with 12 bases fitting TRBD1. CDR1 is SGHRS, CDR2 YFSETQ, per germline. The CDR3 has 15 amino acids. Trimming cost V 0 bases and J 6 bases; bases outside gene matches: 4. In DNA form, the CDR3 reads TGCGCCAGCAGCTTGGTGGGGACAGGGGGCTTCGAGCAGTACTTC. It codes for CASSLVGTGGFEQYF. Variable domain in full (rest from reference TRBV5-1 and TRBJ2-7): KAGVTQTPRYLIKTRGQQVTLSCSPISGHRSVSWYQQTPGQGLQFLFEYFSETQRNKGNFPGRFSGRQFSNSRSEMNVSTLELGDSALYLCASSLVGTGGFEQYFGPGTRLTVT.

This clone was picked up a small number of times. V and J are TRBV29-1 and TRBJ1-2; tentatively, D is TRBD1 (5 bases). V was pared by 3 bases and J by 4 bases, with 9 bases between. This CDR3 has 12 residues. Germline assignment: CDR1 SQVTM and CDR2 ANQGSEA. DNA of the CDR3: TGCAGCGTTGAGGGGGTCGGCTATGGCTACACCTTC. Translating gives CSVEGVGYGYTF.

This clone was seen a few times. The same CDR3 can be traced to other DNA sequences in this sample. This sequence joins TRBV6-6 and TRBJ2-4, with 11 bases that match TRBD1. The germline V gene has CDR1 MNHNY and CDR2 SVGAGI (reference sequence). The CDR3 loop spans 15 amino acids. V lost 10 bases and J lost 5; bases outside the gene matches: 10. The CDR3 sequence is CATSGRGQGENIQYF. In DNA form, the CDR3 reads TGTGCCACCTCTGGACGGGGACAGGGGGAAAACATTCAGTACTTC.

The rearrangement links TRBV10-2 to TRBJ2-4, with a tentative D call TRBD2 (6 bases). This CDR3 contains 15 residues. The germline CDR1 and CDR2 sequences are WSHSY and SAAADI. Between the trimmed V and J ends, which lost 2 bases and 5 bases, there was a span of 13 bases. CDR3 loop: CASSEGGAHENIQYF. The CDR3 DNA reads TGCGCCAGCAGTGAGGGCGGGGCACATGAAAACATTCAGTACTTC.

The chain uses TRBV28 and TRBJ1-6; 7 nucleotides line up with TRBD1. Germline loops: CDR1 MDHEN, CDR2 SYDVKM. Trimming took 6 bases from V and 14 from J; bases not matched to a gene: 7. The CDR3 sequence is 12 residues long. CDR3 residues: CASSLPRGALHF. The CDR3 DNA follows: TGTGCCAGCAGCCTTCCCAGGGGGGCCCTCCACTTT.

The CDR3 protein is CASSTKFYEQYF. The CDR3, as DNA: TGTGCCAGCTCTACTAAATTCTACGAGCAGTACTTC. This chain links TRBV12-3 or TRBV12-4 with TRBJ2-7, with D unresolved. Trimming shortened V by 8 bases and J by 3 bases, and 11 bases separated the two germline ends. The CDR3 has 12 residues.

CDR3 coding DNA: TGTGCCAGTCGTCAGCGGGGGGTCCCCTACGAGCAGTACTTC. It is translated as CASRQRGVPYEQYF. The J gene is TRBJ2-7, the V gene TRBV19, with TRBD2 identical over 9 bases. Germline values: CDR1 LNHDA, CDR2 SQIVND (reference sequence). V lost 8 bases to trimming and J lost 2 bases; unmatched junction nucleotides: 7. CDR3 size: 14 residues.

This clone was counted between two and nine times. The V call is TRBV4-2, the J call TRBJ1-5; possibly TRBD1 for D (6 bases). The germline V gene has CDR1 LGHNA and CDR2 YNFKEQ. V was clipped by 0 bases and J by 7 bases, with 25 bases between them. The CDR3 is made up of 19 amino acids. The CDR3, as DNA: TGTGCCAGCAGCCAAGAAGCCCAAATCCCAGGGGCGGCGGAGCAGCCCCAGCATTTT. Its protein product is CASSQEAQIPGAAEQPQHF.